This T cell receptor beta chain was sequenced during a study of blood T cell repertoires in COVID-19. Whole-study context: COVID-19 samples, acute and convalescent, were from the United States, Italy and Spain. The analysed material was cDNA or gDNA that came from T cells, B-cell-depleted T cells, or PBMCs.

Authors' analysis steps: Scientists estimated how many nucleated cells there were by amplifying reference gene primers. Method: immunoSEQ multiplex PCR; TCRdb's copy keeps in-frame clones and lacks some. V, J and clone size are taken as reported in that table, and D and trimming were inferred from the DNA itself. The repertoire includes over 40,000 clones, more than 80% of them detected once, and 6.4% sits in the top ten. V lost 6 bases to trimming and J lost 4 bases, with 13 bases between them. The CDR3 sequence is 14 residues long. CDR1 and CDR2 (germline): KGHSH, LQKENI. The sequence derives from an older man with active COVID-19. The sequenced material came from peripheral blood. This chain connects TRBV18 to TRBJ1-3; D is ambiguous. CDR3 coding DNA: TGTGCCAGCTCCCAGGAATATTCGGGAAACACCATATATTTT. Amino acids: CASSQEYSGNTIYF.